Here is one T cell receptor (beta chain) with its context. Its antigen specificity is not known. Per-nucleotide qualities are absent, and no much larger clonotype sits a single base away. In the germline V gene, CDR1 corresponds to SNHLY and CDR2 to FYNNEI. Measured from the cysteine to the phenylalanine, the CDR3 is 14 residues long. Only CDR3 DNA is held: 42 bases, read in frame from base 1. From V the trimming removes 0 bases and from J it removes 7 bases, while the gene matches leave 5 bases of the junction unaccounted for. The data were obtained in a study of blood T cell repertoires in COVID-19 (dated by TCRdb to about 2020). Looking at the study overall: Samples covering the acute and convalescent phases of COVID-19 were provided by collaborators in the United States, Italy and Spain. The material from the prospective study consisted of cDNA or gDNA derived from T cells, B-cell-depleted T cells, or PBMCs. Deeply sampled blood TCRbeta repertoires from subjects exposed to, actively infected with, or recovered from COVID-19 were included in the dataset. The repertoires were released in a freely available public database meant as a resource for research on the immune response to SARS-CoV-2. The samples were drawn from the first 160 participants of the ongoing ImmuneRACE study and from over a thousand subjects provided by 6 global collaborators. A de-identified subject ID, COVID-19 status, age in years and sex were almost always included in the sample metadata. Where HLA class I and class II types were available, the types were taken from metadata supplied by the sample provider, not from assay-based typing.

The study at large found these results: How much clinical and demographic metadata was included differed by source and by participant, and the metadata was provided uncurated.

The immunoSEQ Assay, a bias-controlled multiplex PCR, was used to amplify TCRbeta CDR3 regions from genomic DNA. Per the source publication's procedure: The number of nucleated cells in each sample was estimated by amplification of reference gene primers within the assay. Sequence reads were collapsed and filtered to measure the absolute abundance of every unique TCRbeta CDR3 rearrangement. Productive Simpson clonality was computed per sample as the square root of Simpson's diversity index over productive rearrangements. Drawn from immuneACCESS, this table holds only the in-frame rearrangements with V and J called that TCRdb kept. Clones are partly lost; checked studies trace under half to an unresolved V gene and leave the rest unexplained. D and trimming were read from the DNA, whereas the V and J calls and clone size are those reported in that table. This sample lists a few hundred thousand clones; about nine tenths were detected once. The ten largest make up roughly 2.9% of the sample.

Participants in the prospective study were aged about 18 to 100 years, lived in 20 to 25 United States geographic areas, and enrolled through a virtual design. In the prospective study, cohorts were assigned on the basis of participant-reported clinical history obtained from a screening survey and a study questionnaire. Exposed participants had been in contact with someone with a PCR-confirmed or clinician-diagnosed COVID-19 case within 2 weeks of study entry. Mobile phlebotomists in the prospective study collected whole blood, serum and a nasopharyngeal or oropharyngeal swab from every participant. Additional blood draws and questionnaires over an approximately two-month period could optionally be provided by prospective study participants. Before DNA extraction, blood samples from the prospective study were shipped at room temperature or frozen.

The receptor was isolated from a woman in her forties or fifties who had been exposed to COVID-19. What was sequenced was PBMCs or T cells enriched from blood (not recorded which). The chain is encoded by TRBV2 joined to TRBJ1-2; 7 bases in the middle match TRBD1. The nucleotides are TGTGCCAGCAGTGAAGCGGGCAGGGGGATTGGCTACACCTTC. It specifies CASSEAGRGIGYTF.